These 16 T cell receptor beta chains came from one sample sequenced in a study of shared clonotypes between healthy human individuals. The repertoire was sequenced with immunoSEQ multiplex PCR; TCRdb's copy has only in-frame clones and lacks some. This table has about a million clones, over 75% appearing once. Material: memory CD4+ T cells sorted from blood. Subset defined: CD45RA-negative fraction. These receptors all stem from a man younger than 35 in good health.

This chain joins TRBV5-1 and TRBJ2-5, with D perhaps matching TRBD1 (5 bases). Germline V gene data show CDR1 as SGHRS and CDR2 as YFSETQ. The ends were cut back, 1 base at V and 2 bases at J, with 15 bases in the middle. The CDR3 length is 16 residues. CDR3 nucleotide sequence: TGCGCCAGCAGCTTGAACCCTCAGGGATCTCAAGAGACCCAGTACTTC. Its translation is CASSLNPQGSQETQYF.

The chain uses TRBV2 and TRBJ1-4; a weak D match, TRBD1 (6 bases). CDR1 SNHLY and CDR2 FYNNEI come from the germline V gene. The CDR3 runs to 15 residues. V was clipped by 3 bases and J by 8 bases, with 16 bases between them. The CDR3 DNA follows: TGTGCCAGCAGTGAGGTCCGGGGGCGTCAAGAAAAACTGTTTTTT. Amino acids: CASSEVRGRQEKLFF. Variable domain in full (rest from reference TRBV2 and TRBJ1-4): EPEVTQTPSHQVTQMGQEVILRCVPISNHLYFYWYRQILGQKVEFLVSFYNNEISEKSEIFDDQFSVERPDGSNFTLKIRSTKLEDSAMYFCASSEVRGRQEKLFFGSGTQLSVL.

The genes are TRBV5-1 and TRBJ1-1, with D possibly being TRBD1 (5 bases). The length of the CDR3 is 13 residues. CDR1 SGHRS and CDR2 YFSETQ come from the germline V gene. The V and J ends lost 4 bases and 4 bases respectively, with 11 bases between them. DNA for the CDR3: TGCGCCAGCAGCCATGGGACTGGCACTGAAGCTTTCTTT. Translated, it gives CASSHGTGTEAFF.

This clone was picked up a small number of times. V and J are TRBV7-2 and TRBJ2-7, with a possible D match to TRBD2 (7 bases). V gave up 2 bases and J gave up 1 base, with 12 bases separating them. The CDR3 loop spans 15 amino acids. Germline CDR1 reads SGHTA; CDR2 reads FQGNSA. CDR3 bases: TGTGCCAGCAGCTTATCAGGGGAGGGTTCCTACGAGCAGTACTTC. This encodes CASSLSGEGSYEQYF.

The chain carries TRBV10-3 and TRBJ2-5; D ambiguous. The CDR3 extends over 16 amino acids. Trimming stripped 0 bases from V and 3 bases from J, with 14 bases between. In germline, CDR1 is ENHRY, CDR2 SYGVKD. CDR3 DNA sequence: TGTGCCATCAGTGAGTCGGGTTTCGTGGATAAAGAGACCCAGTACTTC. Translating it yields CAISESGFVDKETQYF.

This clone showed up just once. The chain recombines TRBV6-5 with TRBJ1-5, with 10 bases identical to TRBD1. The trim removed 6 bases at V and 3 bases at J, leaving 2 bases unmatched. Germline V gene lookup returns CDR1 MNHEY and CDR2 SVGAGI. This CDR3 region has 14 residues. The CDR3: CASRGQGINQPQHF. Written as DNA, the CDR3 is TGTGCCAGCAGGGGACAGGGGATCAATCAGCCCCAGCATTTT.

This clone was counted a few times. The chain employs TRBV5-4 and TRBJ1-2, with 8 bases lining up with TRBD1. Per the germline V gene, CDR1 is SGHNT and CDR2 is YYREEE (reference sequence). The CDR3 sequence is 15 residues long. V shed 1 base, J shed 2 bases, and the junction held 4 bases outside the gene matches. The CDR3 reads CASSLWGQANYGYTF. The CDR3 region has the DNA TGTGCCAGCAGCTTGTGGGGACAGGCAAACTATGGCTACACCTTC.

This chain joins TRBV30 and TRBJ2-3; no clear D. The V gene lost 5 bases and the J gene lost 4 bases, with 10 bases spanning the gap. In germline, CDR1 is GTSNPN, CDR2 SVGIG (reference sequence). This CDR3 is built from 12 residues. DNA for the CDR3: TGTGCCTGGGGTAACCCACCAGATACGCAGTATTTT. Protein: CAWGNPPDTQYF.

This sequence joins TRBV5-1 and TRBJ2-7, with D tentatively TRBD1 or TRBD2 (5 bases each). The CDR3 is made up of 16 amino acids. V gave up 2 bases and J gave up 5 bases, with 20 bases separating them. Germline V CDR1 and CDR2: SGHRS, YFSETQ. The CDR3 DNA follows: TGCGCCAGCAGCTTTCAGCGACTGGGGGTGAAGGACGAGCAGTACTTC. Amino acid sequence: CASSFQRLGVKDEQYF.

CDR3: CASSLDSAGRGRETQYF. For the CDR3, the DNA is TGTGCCAGCAGCTTAGACTCGGCTGGGCGTGGTCGAGAGACCCAGTACTTC. The V call is TRBV7-9, the J call TRBJ2-5; D gene unclear. V lost 1 base and J 4 bases, leaving 19 bases between the germline ends. The germline CDR1 and CDR2 sequences are SEHNR and FQNEAQ (reference sequence). There are 17 residues in the CDR3. The full variable domain, rest sourced from reference TRBV7-9 and TRBJ2-5, is DTGVSQNPRHKITKRGQNVTFRCDPISEHNRLYWYRQTLGQGPEFLTYFQNEAQLEKSRLLSDRFSAERPKGSFSTLEIQRTEQGDSAMYLCASSLDSAGRGRETQYFGPGTRLLVL.

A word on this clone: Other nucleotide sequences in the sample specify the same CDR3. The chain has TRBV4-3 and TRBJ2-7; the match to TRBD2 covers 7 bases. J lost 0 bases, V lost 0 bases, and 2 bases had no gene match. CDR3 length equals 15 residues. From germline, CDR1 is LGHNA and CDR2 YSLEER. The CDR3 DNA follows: TGCGCCAGCAGCCAAGAGGGAGGGTCCTCCTACGAGCAGTACTTC. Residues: CASSQEGGSSYEQYF.

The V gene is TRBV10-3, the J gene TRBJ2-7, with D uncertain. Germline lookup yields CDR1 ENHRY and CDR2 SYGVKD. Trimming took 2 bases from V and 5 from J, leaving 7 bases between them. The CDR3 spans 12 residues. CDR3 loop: CAISEQVNEQYF. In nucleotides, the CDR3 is TGTGCCATCAGTGAGCAGGTAAACGAGCAGTACTTC.

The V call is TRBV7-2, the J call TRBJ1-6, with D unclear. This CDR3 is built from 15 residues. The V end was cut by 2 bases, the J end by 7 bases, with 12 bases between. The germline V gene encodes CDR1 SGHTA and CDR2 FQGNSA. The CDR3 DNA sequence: TGTGCCAGCAGCTTATTCCAGTCTTCCAATTCACCCCTCCACTTT. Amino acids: CASSLFQSSNSPLHF.

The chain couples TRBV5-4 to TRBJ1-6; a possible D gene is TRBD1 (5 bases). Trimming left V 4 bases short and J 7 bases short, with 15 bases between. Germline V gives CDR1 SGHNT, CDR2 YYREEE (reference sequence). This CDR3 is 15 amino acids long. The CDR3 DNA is TGTGCCAGCAGCGGGGACGGGACTCTAAATTCACCCCTCCACTTT. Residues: CASSGDGTLNSPLHF.

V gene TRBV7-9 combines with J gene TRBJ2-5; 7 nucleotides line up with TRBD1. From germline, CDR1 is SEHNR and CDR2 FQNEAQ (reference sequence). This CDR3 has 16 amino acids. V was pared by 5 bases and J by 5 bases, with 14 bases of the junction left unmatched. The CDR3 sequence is CASSDRGDRARETQYF. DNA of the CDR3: TGTGCCAGCAGCGACCGAGGGGACAGAGCCAGGGAGACCCAGTACTTC.

CDR3: CASGTNSYNEQFF. The CDR3 region has the DNA TGTGCCAGCGGGACAAACTCCTACAATGAGCAGTTCTTC. This chain joins TRBV14 and TRBJ2-1, with D possibly being TRBD1 (6 bases). This CDR3 contains 13 residues. Germline V gene lookup returns CDR1 SGHDN and CDR2 FVKESK. With 8 bases removed from V and 0 bases from J, the gap between germline ends came to 8 bases.